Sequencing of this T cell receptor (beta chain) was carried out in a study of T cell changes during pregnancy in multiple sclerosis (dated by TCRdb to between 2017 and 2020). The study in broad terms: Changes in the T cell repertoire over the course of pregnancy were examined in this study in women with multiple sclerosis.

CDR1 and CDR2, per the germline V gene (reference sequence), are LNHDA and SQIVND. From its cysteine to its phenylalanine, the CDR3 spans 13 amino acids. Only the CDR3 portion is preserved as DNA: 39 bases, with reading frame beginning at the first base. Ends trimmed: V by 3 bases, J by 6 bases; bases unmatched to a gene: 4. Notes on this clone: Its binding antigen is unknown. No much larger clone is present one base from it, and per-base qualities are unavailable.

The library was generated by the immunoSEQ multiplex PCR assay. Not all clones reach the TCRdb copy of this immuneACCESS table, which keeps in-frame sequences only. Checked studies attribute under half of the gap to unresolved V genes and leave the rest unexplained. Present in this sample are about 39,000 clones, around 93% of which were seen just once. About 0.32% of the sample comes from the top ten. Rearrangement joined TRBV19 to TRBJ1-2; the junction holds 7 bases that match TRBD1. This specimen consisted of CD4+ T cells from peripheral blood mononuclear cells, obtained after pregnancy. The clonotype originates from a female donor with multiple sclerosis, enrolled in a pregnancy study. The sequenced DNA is TGTGCCAGTAGTATTTGGGACAGCCATGGCTACACCTTC. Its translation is CASSIWDSHGYTF.